This TCR beta chain emerged from a study of T-cell reconstitution after alpha-beta-depleted transplantation in children. On this clonotype: Its antigen is still unknown.

General study findings and limits: T-cell numbers and diversity one year post-transplant derived largely from freshly generated T cells. Expanded graft clones numbering several hundred reportedly gave rise to alpha-beta T cells about two months after transplant.

J gave up 0 bases and V 0 bases, and 5 bases lay outside the gene matches. The germline gives CDR1 SGHKS, CDR2 YYEKEE (reference sequence). The CDR3 sequence is 16 residues long. For TCRbeta, the library was prepared with unique molecular identifiers. Using its own MiXCR run on the PCR reads, TCRdb lists one record per CDR3 protein. The table lists 750,000 to 950,000 distinct CDR3 sequences, 15% to 20% of them singletons, with around 4.5% in the top ten. The clonotype comes from a male patient aged 10 to 17 who had a stem cell transplant for acute lymphoblastic leukemia, so the T cells may come from the graft donor. V is TRBV5-5 and J is TRBJ2-7; 8 bases agree with TRBD2. The sample was PBMCs, mostly from graft donor cells, taken 360 days after TCRalphabeta/CD19-depleted stem cell transplant. The CDR3 DNA follows: TGTGCCAGCAGCTTGGTCGGGGGGGGCCTCTCCTACGAGCAGTACTTC. Translated, it gives CASSLVGGGLSYEQYF. Supplemented by reference TRBV5-5 and TRBJ2-7, the full variable domain reads DAGVTQSPTHLIKTRGQQVTLRCSPISGHKSVSWYQQVLGQGPQFIFQYYEKEERGRGNFPDRFSARQFPNYSSELNVNALLLGDSALYLCASSLVGGGLSYEQYFGPGTRLTVT.